The present entry profiles one TCR beta chain with its context. The antigen remains unidentified. Between the trimmed V and J ends, which lost 8 bases and 0 bases, there was a span of 11 bases. Germline V gene data show CDR1 as SGHTA and CDR2 as FQGNSA. The CDR3 covers 13 residues. The authors ran a second PCR of 7 to 11 cycles using a sample-barcoded 5' primer and a J-beta primer mix. The template-switch adaptor, which had 12 random nucleotides, put a tag on each cDNA molecule. No fewer than 3 million CDR3-containing paired-end reads came from each sample. TCRdb reprocessed the 5' RACE reads with MiXCR, giving one entry per CDR3 protein. The sample holds over 1,200,000 distinct CDR3 sequences, approximately 59% seen once. This sample was taken from a study of blood T cells in healthy people across ages. In the study overall: The template switching approach captured approximately one barcoded beta molecule for every two T cells.

Study-wide results and limits: More naive CD4+ cells and higher diversity marked long-lived donors relative to aged donors.

This sequence was found in a man younger than 30 in good health. Source material: blood. The chain links TRBV7-2 to TRBJ2-7, with D unclear. The CDR3: CASGVQSSYEQYF. CDR3 in DNA: TGTGCCAGCGGGGTCCAAAGCTCCTACGAGCAGTACTTC.